The 5 T cell receptor beta chains reported below all come from one sample, sequenced in a study of beta chain features in type 1 diabetes. For these receptors, no antigen is known. The whole isolated RNA underwent reverse transcription, so sequencing captured expressed TCRB transcripts. Some clones are missing from TCRdb's copy, which holds only in-frame ones; the method was immunoSEQ multiplex PCR. The sample consists of 150,000 to 190,000 clones, about 9.4% of them appearing once. Study-level results: When Type 1 diabetes patients were examined, their TCRB CDR3s proved moderately but significantly shorter in all four CD4+ subsets.

Sequenced material: central memory CD4+ T cells from blood. Receptors originate from a man aged 25-45 years with type 1 diabetes.

The chain has TRBV7-2 and TRBJ2-1, with 10 bases matching TRBD2. This CDR3 comprises 15 residues. J lost 7 bases, V lost 2 bases, and 5 bases had no gene match. CDR1 is SGHTA, CDR2 FQGNSA, per germline. Here the CDR3 DNA reads TGTGCCAGCAGCTTAACTAGCGGGGTGGGGAATGAGCAGTTCTTC. Amino acids: CASSLTSGVGNEQFF. The variable domain in full, completed from reference TRBV7-2 and TRBJ2-1, reads GAGVSQSPSNKVTEKGKDVELRCDPISGHTALYWYRQSLGQGLEFLIYFQGNSAPDKSGLPSDRFSAERTGGSVSTLTIQRTQQEDSAVYLCASSLTSGVGNEQFFGPGTRLTVL.

J is TRBJ2-1 and V is TRBV9; TRBD2 matches at 13 bases. Germline lookup yields CDR1 SGDLS and CDR2 YYNGEE. The CDR3 sequence is 17 residues long. V lost 3 bases, J lost 4 bases, and 7 bases stayed unmatched. The DNA of the CDR3 is TGTGCCAGCAGCGAGGGGACTAGCGGGGCGATATACAATGAGCAGTTCTTC. It yields the protein CASSEGTSGAIYNEQFF.

Only a few counts were recorded for this clone. The chain is built from TRBV7-9 and TRBJ2-2; D ambiguous. Deletions cut 5 bases from V and 5 bases from J, with 6 bases between. Germline CDR1 is SEHNR and CDR2 is FQNEAQ (reference sequence). The CDR3 covers 12 residues. Here the CDR3 reads CASSPETGELFF. DNA of the CDR3: TGTGCCAGCAGCCCTGAGACCGGGGAGCTGTTTTTT. Together with reference TRBV7-9 and TRBJ2-2, the CDR3 gives the full variable domain: DTGVSQNPRHKITKRGQNVTFRCDPISEHNRLYWYRQTLGQGPEFLTYFQNEAQLEKSRLLSDRFSAERPKGSFSTLEIQRTEQGDSAMYLCASSPETGELFFGEGSRLTVL.

In its sample, this clone was seen a few times. The DNA of the CDR3 is TGTGCCAGCAGTTTGGGCCGGCGCCAGCCCCAGCATTTT. Encoded protein: CASSLGRRQPQHF. This chain joins TRBV27 and TRBJ1-5; no clear D gene. Germline values: CDR1 MNHEY, CDR2 SMNVEV (reference sequence). Trimming removed 3 bases from V and 7 bases from J, with 10 bases in between. The CDR3 runs to 13 residues.

Worth noting for this clone: Other DNA sequences in this sample translate to the same CDR3. This chain links TRBV28 with TRBJ2-1; 11 nucleotides align to TRBD2. This CDR3 has 15 amino acids. Germline V lookup: CDR1 MDHEN, CDR2 SYDVKM. V dropped 5 bases and J dropped 5; count of bases not matched to a gene: 5. This chain's CDR3 is CASSRTSGSNNEQFF. The CDR3 nucleotides read TGTGCCAGCAGTCGAACTAGCGGGAGCAACAATGAGCAGTTCTTC.